What follows describes a single TCR beta chain. This entry comes from a study of cytomegalovirus exposure and HLA in healthy donors. PCR primers comprised 60 Vbeta and 13 Jbeta primers. Generated by immunoSEQ multiplex PCR, the TCRdb table keeps only in-frame clones and is missing some. This sample has more than 100,000 clones, with approximately 75% found just once. The V gene's germline CDR1 is ENHRY and CDR2 SYGVKD. This CDR3 contains 13 residues. After removal of 6 bases from V and 4 bases from J, the junction contained 5 bases not matched to a gene. The receptor was isolated from a male donor in good health and CMV-seronegative. The sequenced material came from PBMCs. J is TRBJ1-2 and V is TRBV10-3; 7 bases are a match to TRBD1. CDR3 in amino acids: CAISEGQPYGYTF. Here the CDR3 DNA reads TGTGCCATCAGCGAGGGACAGCCCTATGGCTACACCTTC.